This T cell receptor beta chain was profiled in a study of cytomegalovirus exposure and HLA in healthy donors. Study details: Samples from HLA-typed donors yielded about 85 million unique TCRs in an early data release. Study findings and constraints: In vitro checks showed that a few CMV-associated chains really do target CMV antigens. A missense DCLRE1C variant was associated with V- and J-gene trimming of TCR beta chains in a later analysis, and an independent cohort replicated the association.

The V and J ends lost 7 bases and 7 bases, in that order; junction bases with no gene match: 6. The CDR3 has 14 residues. From germline, CDR1 is MDHEN and CDR2 SYDVKM. About this clone itself: The antigen remains unidentified.

The PCR made use of 60 Vbeta and 13 Jbeta primers. Assay used: immunoSEQ multiplex PCR; TCRdb lists only in-frame clones, some missing. The sample contains under 90,000 clones, around three quarters of which appear only once. Sequencing was carried out using PBMCs. This sequence was found in a woman aged 45-60 years in good health and CMV-seropositive. The J gene is TRBJ2-3, the V gene TRBV28; TRBD2 agrees at 12 bases. CDR3 sequence: CASKGLAGIHTQYF. In DNA form, the CDR3 reads TGTGCCAGCAAAGGACTAGCGGGGATACATACGCAGTATTTT.